This T cell receptor (beta chain) derives from a study of blood T cell repertoires in COVID-19. Across the study: The study drew acute and convalescent COVID-19 samples from the United States, Italy and Spain.

As handled by the study authors: Amplification of reference gene primers provided the estimated nucleated cell counts. TCRdb's copy holds only in-frame clones and misses some; the assay was immunoSEQ multiplex PCR. V and J calls plus clone size are reproduced from that table; the DNA served to infer D and trimming. The sample shows 63,000 or so clones, around 80% of them seen only once. This sequence was found in a human donor in a cohort sampled during active COVID-19. The sequencing sample was made of peripheral blood.

In nucleotides, the CDR3 is TGTGCCAGCAGTTCCATCAGGGCCCCCGATTCTGGAAACACCATATATTTT. It encodes CASSSIRAPDSGNTIYF. The genes are TRBV6-2 or TRBV6-3 and TRBJ1-3, with D perhaps matching TRBD1 (5 bases). This CDR3 is built from 17 residues. V was shortened by 4 bases and J by 1 base, with 17 bases between the two germline ends. CDR1 is MNHEY, CDR2 SVGEGT, per germline.